A single sample is the source of the 14 T cell receptor beta chains below, sequenced in a study of beta chain features in type 1 diabetes. The authors reverse transcribed all of the isolated RNA, so sequencing captured expressed TCRB transcripts. Assay: immunoSEQ multiplex PCR; the TCRdb copy retains only in-frame clones and omits some. The sample includes hundreds of thousands of clones, around an eighth of them seen just once. Sequences were obtained from naive CD4+ T cells from blood. These receptors were collected from a man aged 18 to 30 in good health.

In its sample, this clone was seen a few times. Other DNA sequences in this sample translate to the same CDR3. The chain recombines TRBV7-2 with TRBJ1-2; no reliable D call. CDR1 is SGHTA and CDR2 is FQGNSA in the germline V gene. The CDR3 spans 15 residues. Trimming left V 0 bases short and J 2 bases short, with 10 bases between. The CDR3 spells CASSLAPGLNYGYTF. DNA of the CDR3: TGTGCCAGCAGCTTAGCGCCCGGGTTGAACTATGGCTACACCTTC.

The rearrangement links TRBV4-3 to TRBJ2-2; TRBD1 matches at 8 bases. CDR3 length: 16 residues. J lost 0 bases, V lost 4 bases, and 4 bases had no gene match. The V gene's germline CDR1 is LGHNA and CDR2 YSLEER. This chain's CDR3 is CASSPWTGTNTGELFF. In nucleotides, the CDR3 is TGCGCCAGCAGCCCATGGACAGGGACGAACACCGGGGAGCTGTTTTTT.

This clone was seen a few times. One end of the junction varies from germline; a read error may be responsible. The chain's CDR3 is CASSLGLAGGGDTQYF. DNA of the CDR3: TGTGCTAGCAGCTTAGGACTAGCGGGAGGCGGAGATACGCAGTATTTT. The chain links TRBV7-7 to TRBJ2-3; 14 bases align to TRBD2. Per germline, CDR1 SSHAT and CDR2 FNYEAQ (reference sequence). CDR3 length: 16 residues.

Only a few counts were recorded for this clone. The chain employs TRBV29-1 and TRBJ1-2, with D unclear. Trimming took 5 bases from V and 2 from J, leaving 9 bases between them. There are 12 residues in the CDR3. Germline values: CDR1 SQVTM, CDR2 ANQGSEA. For the CDR3, the DNA is TGCAGCGTTTTATTCAGAAACTATGGCTACACCTTC. Translation: CSVLFRNYGYTF. The full variable domain, rest sourced from reference TRBV29-1 and TRBJ1-2, is SAVISQKPSRDICQRGTSLTIQCQVDSQVTMMFWYRQQPGQSLTLIATANQGSEATYESGFVIDKFPISRPNLTFSTLTVSNMSPEDSSIYLCSVLFRNYGYTFGSGTRLTVV.

V and J are TRBV27 and TRBJ2-7; the match to TRBD2 covers 7 bases. CDR1 MNHEY and CDR2 SMNVEV come from the germline V gene (reference sequence). Germline trimming cut 5 bases from V and 3 bases from J; bases unmatched to any gene: 10. This CDR3 spans 15 amino acids. CDR3 nucleotides: TGTGCCAGCAGTCGCGAGCGGGACCCTTTCTACGAGCAGTACTTC. It is translated as CASSRERDPFYEQYF.

This clone was seen a handful of times. The chain is built from TRBV5-6 and TRBJ2-1; 9 bases are shared with TRBD1. The V and J ends lost 2 bases and 8 bases, in that order; junction bases with no gene match: 8. The CDR3 sequence is 15 residues long. Per germline, CDR1 SGHDT and CDR2 YYEEEE. CDR3 coding DNA: TGTGCCAGCAGCTTTGGGACAGGGTATTTCCATGAGCAGTTCTTC. Translated, it gives CASSFGTGYFHEQFF.

This clone was detected a few times. The chain recombines TRBV21-1 with TRBJ2-7; TRBD2 is the table's D call and was not checked against the DNA. TRBV21-1 is a documented pseudogene. This CDR3 comprises 13 residues. CDR3 sequence: CASSKERSYEQYF. In DNA form, the CDR3 reads TGTGCCAGCAGCAAAGAACGGTCCTACGAGCAGTACTTC.

The rearrangement joins TRBV11-2 to TRBJ2-1; tentative D call: TRBD2 (6 bases). Germline V gives CDR1 SGHAT, CDR2 FQNNGV. V lost 8 bases, J lost 4 bases, and 18 bases lay in between. The CDR3 is 15 residues long. The CDR3 DNA reads TGTGCCAGCCGACCTCCGGGACTGAGATACAATGAGCAGTTCTTC. Protein sequence: CASRPPGLRYNEQFF. Looking up the rest from reference TRBV11-2 and TRBJ2-1 gives the full variable domain: EAGVAQSPRYKIIEKRQSVAFWCNPISGHATLYWYQQILGQGPKLLIQFQNNGVVDDSQLPKDRFSAERLKGVDSTLKIQPAKLEDSAVYLCASRPPGLRYNEQFFGPGTRLTVL.

This clone was seen more than once but under ten times. The chain couples TRBV30 to TRBJ1-5, with D maybe TRBD1 (5 bases). V shed 2 bases and J shed 7 bases, with 12 bases lying between them. The CDR3 loop spans 13 amino acids. Germline loops: CDR1 GTSNPN, CDR2 SVGIG (reference sequence). The CDR3 here is CAWSMSGEQPQHF. CDR3 DNA sequence: TGTGCCTGGAGTATGTCGGGGGAACAGCCCCAGCATTTT.

This chain uses TRBV7-9 with TRBJ2-1; 9 bases match TRBD2. Germline V CDR1 and CDR2: SEHNR, FQNEAQ (reference sequence). The CDR3 contains 17 residues. The V and J ends lost 7 bases and 0 bases, in that order; junction bases with no gene match: 10. The CDR3 protein is CASTKGLAGSSYNEQFF. The CDR3 nucleotides read TGTGCCAGCACCAAGGGGCTAGCGGGGAGCTCCTACAATGAGCAGTTCTTC.

The V and J genes are TRBV5-8 and TRBJ2-3; 9 bases fit TRBD2. The CDR3 runs to 15 residues. The V gene end was trimmed by 0 bases and the J gene end by 3 bases; junction bases not matched to a gene: 2. Germline V lookup: CDR1 SGHTS, CDR2 YDEGEE. Written as DNA, the CDR3 is TGTGCCAGCAGCTTGGATCTAGCGGGGACAGATACGCAGTATTTT. This encodes CASSLDLAGTDTQYF.

This clone was counted between two and nine times. The chain carries TRBV14 and TRBJ2-5, with TRBD1 as a possible D gene (6 bases). The germline V gene encodes CDR1 SGHDN and CDR2 FVKESK. This CDR3 has 13 residues. V lost 11 bases, J lost 3 bases, and 16 bases lay in between. CDR3 in amino acids: CASRGRQEETQYF. The CDR3, as DNA: TGTGCCTCAAGGGGCAGACAGGAAGAGACCCAGTACTTC.

This clone was found a few times. This chain links TRBV9 with TRBJ2-3; TRBD1 might be the D (6 bases). This CDR3 has 17 residues. V was cut by 2 bases and J by 10 bases, with 26 bases left in between. Germline lookup yields CDR1 SGDLS and CDR2 YYNGEE. The chain's CDR3 is CASSVDPPGHGSEAQYF. CDR3 coding DNA: TGTGCCAGCAGCGTTGATCCCCCGGGACATGGGAGTGAGGCGCAGTATTTT.

This clone was counted a few times. The chain's CDR3 is CATSRDLASGKETQYF. CDR3 nucleotides: TGTGCCACCAGCAGAGATTTGGCTAGCGGGAAAGAGACCCAGTACTTC. The chain links TRBV15 to TRBJ2-5; 9 bases are shared with TRBD2. Germline trimming cut 0 bases from V and 3 bases from J; bases unmatched to any gene: 5. This CDR3 is 16 amino acids long. The V gene's germline CDR1 is LNHNV and CDR2 YYDKDF (reference sequence). Combining the CDR3 with reference TRBV15 and TRBJ2-5 gives the whole variable domain DAMVIQNPRYQVTQFGKPVTLSCSQTLNHNVMYWYQQKSSQAPKLLFHYYDKDFNNEADTPDNFQSRRPNTSFCFLDIRSPGLGDTAMYLCATSRDLASGKETQYFGPGTRLLVL.